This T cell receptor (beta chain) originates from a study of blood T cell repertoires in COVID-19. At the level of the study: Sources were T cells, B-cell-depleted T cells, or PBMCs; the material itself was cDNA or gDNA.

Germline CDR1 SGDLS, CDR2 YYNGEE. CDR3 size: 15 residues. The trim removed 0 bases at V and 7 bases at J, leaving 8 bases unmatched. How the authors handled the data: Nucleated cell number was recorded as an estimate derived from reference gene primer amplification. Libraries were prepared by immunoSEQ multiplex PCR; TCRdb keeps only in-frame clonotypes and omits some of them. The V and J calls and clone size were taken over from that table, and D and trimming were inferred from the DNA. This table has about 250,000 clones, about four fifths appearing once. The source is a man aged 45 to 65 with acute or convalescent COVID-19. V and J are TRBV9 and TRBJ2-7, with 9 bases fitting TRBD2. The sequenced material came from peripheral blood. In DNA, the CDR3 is TGTGCCAGCAGCGTAGACGTAGCGGGAGTCAGGGAGCAGTACTTC. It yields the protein CASSVDVAGVREQYF.